This passage covers 9 T cell receptor beta chains from one sample sequenced in a study of T cell responses to AZD1222 COVID-19 vaccine. Clones were sequenced by immunoSEQ multiplex PCR, and TCRdb holds only the in-frame ones, with some missing. This sample has about 180,000 clones; about nine tenths occur once, and the top ten carry about 2.5%. Sequencing was performed on peripheral blood, taken on day 0 of AZD1222 vaccination. These TCRs come from an adult in good health.

The rearrangement joins TRBV19 to TRBJ1-1; 8 nucleotides agree with TRBD1. With V trimmed by 5 bases and J by 0 bases, 5 bases remained unmatched. CDR1 and CDR2 (germline): LNHDA, SQIVND (reference sequence). The CDR3 is made up of 15 amino acids. Here the CDR3 reads CASSPTGAVNTEAFF. CDR3 nucleotides: TGTGCCAGTAGTCCGACAGGGGCGGTGAACACTGAAGCTTTCTTT.

The gene calls are TRBV11-2 and TRBJ2-1; TRBD1 agrees at 11 bases. Looked up from germline, CDR1 is SGHAT and CDR2 is FQNNGV. Trimming cost V 5 bases and J 0 bases; bases outside gene matches: 3. CDR3 size: 16 residues. The CDR3 DNA follows: TGTGCCAGCAGCACCGGGACAGGGGGCTCCTACAATGAGCAGTTCTTC. Its protein product is CASSTGTGGSYNEQFF.

This clone was seen once. The chain carries TRBV3-1 (or the pseudogene TRBV3-2) and TRBJ2-5; D could derive from TRBD1 or TRBD2 (5 bases each). The germline CDR1 and CDR2 sequences are LGHDT and YNNKEL (reference sequence). CDR3 length: 14 amino acids. The V gene lost 4 bases and the J gene lost 4 bases, with 13 bases spanning the gap. CDR3 DNA sequence: TGTGCCAGCAGCCTGGGACCTGCCCCAGAGACCCAGTACTTC. This sequence encodes CASSLGPAPETQYF.

Here the CDR3 DNA reads TGTGCCAGCAGTTTATATAAGGGGAGGAACGAGCAGTACTTC. This translates into CASSLYKGRNEQYF. V gene TRBV28 combines with J gene TRBJ2-7, with TRBD2 as a possible D gene (6 bases). V shed 1 base and J shed 5 bases, with 12 bases lying between them. Germline V gene data show CDR1 as MDHEN and CDR2 as SYDVKM. The CDR3 runs 14 residues.

V and J are TRBV5-1 and TRBJ1-4; D is unresolved. The length of the CDR3 is 15 residues. V was shortened by 0 bases and J by 3 bases, with 9 bases between the two germline ends. Germline V gene lookup returns CDR1 SGHRS and CDR2 YFSETQ. CDR3 bases: TGCGCCAGCAGCTTGGCCACAGCTTCTAATGAAAAACTGTTTTTT. Protein sequence: CASSLATASNEKLFF.

This clone was detected only once. The chain uses TRBV10-3 and TRBJ2-7, with 16 bases matching TRBD2. The CDR3 spans 15 residues. CDR1 is ENHRY, CDR2 SYGVKD, per germline. V lost 6 bases and J lost 5; bases outside the gene matches: 4. DNA of the CDR3: TGTGCCATCAGGGGGACTAGCGGGAGGGCGGACGAGCAGTACTTC. It codes for CAIRGTSGRADEQYF.

The chain combines TRBV6-6 with TRBJ2-7; D might be TRBD1 (5 bases). CDR1 is MNHNY, CDR2 SVGAGI, per germline (reference sequence). Trimming shortened V by 0 bases and J by 5 bases, and 8 bases separated the two germline ends. The CDR3 totals 13 residues. The CDR3, as DNA: TGTGCCAGCAGTTACTCGCAGGGCCACGAGCAGTACTTC. The encoded protein is CASSYSQGHEQYF.

This clone is a singleton in its sample. The CDR3 loop is CASSLDSSQETQYF. The CDR3 DNA reads as TGCGCCAGCAGCTTGGATTCCAGCCAAGAGACCCAGTACTTC. The V gene is TRBV5-1, the J gene TRBJ2-5; D is ambiguous. The length of the CDR3 is 14 residues. Germline CDR1 is SGHRS and CDR2 is YFSETQ. Trimming removed 0 bases from V and 1 base from J, with 7 bases in between.

The chain recombines TRBV19 with TRBJ2-3; TRBD2 agrees at 14 bases. Trimming at V came to 6 bases and at J to 7 bases, leaving 15 bases not matched to a gene. Germline V lookup: CDR1 LNHDA, CDR2 SQIVND (reference sequence). The length of the CDR3 is 18 residues. CDR3 sequence reads: CASSQRLAGGGVRNTQYF. CDR3 bases: TGTGCCAGTAGCCAGAGACTAGCGGGAGGGGGGGTTAGAAATACGCAGTATTTT.